The 22 T cell receptor beta chains below all came from one sample that was sequenced in a study of shared T cell receptors in the human thymus (dated by TCRdb to the early 2020s). The method was the immunoSEQ multiplex PCR assay. TCRdb carries this immuneACCESS record with in-frame sequences only. Its versions omit some clonotypes, under half of them owing to an unresolved V gene in the studies checked, with the rest unexplained. Counted in this sample were about 380,000 clones; approximately 95% of them appeared once. The ten largest make up roughly 0.021% of the sample. Sequencing was performed on thymocytes. Receptors were obtained from a human donor.

The chain uses TRBV4-2 and TRBJ2-1; 9 positions agree with TRBD2. Unmatched junction bases numbered 17, after V lost 0 bases and J lost 5 bases. Per the germline V gene, CDR1 is LGHNA and CDR2 is YNFKEQ. This CDR3 has 20 residues. CDR3 region: CASSQDLVLAGPSLDNEQFF. CDR3 DNA sequence: TGTGCCAGCAGCCAAGATCTCGTACTAGCGGGCCCCTCTCTAGACAATGAGCAGTTCTTC.

This clone occurred once. The chain employs TRBV28 and TRBJ1-5; the match to TRBD1 covers 9 bases. Germline V gene lookup returns CDR1 MDHEN and CDR2 SYDVKM. CDR3 size: 15 residues. With V trimmed by 5 bases and J by 7 bases, 9 bases remained unmatched. The CDR3 region is CASSPPGQGGQPQHF. The CDR3 DNA is TGTGCCAGCAGTCCCCCGGGACAGGGAGGACAGCCCCAGCATTTT.

This clone has only one observation. The gene calls are TRBV18 and TRBJ1-3, with TRBD1 matching over 7 bases. The V gene's germline CDR1 is KGHSH and CDR2 LQKENI. This CDR3 spans 15 amino acids. With 5 bases clipped from V and 0 bases from J, the junction kept 4 bases outside the gene matches. CDR3 amino acids: CASSKGASSGNTIYF. DNA for the CDR3: TGTGCCAGCTCAAAGGGGGCGAGCTCTGGAAACACCATATATTTT.

The CDR3 sequence is CASSIDQGPGTSGTDTQYF. The CDR3, as DNA: TGTGCCAGTAGTATAGATCAGGGCCCCGGGACTAGCGGTACAGATACGCAGTATTTT. The V and J genes are TRBV19 and TRBJ2-3; TRBD2 matches 11 bases. CDR1 is LNHDA, CDR2 SQIVND, per germline (reference sequence). The CDR3 loop spans 19 amino acids. V was pared by 0 bases and J by 3 bases, with 11 bases of the junction left unmatched.

The chain carries TRBV25-1 and TRBJ2-2; possibly TRBD1 for D (6 bases). Germline CDR1 is MGHDK and CDR2 is SYGVNS. V was clipped by 4 bases and J by 7 bases, with 16 bases between them. The length of the CDR3 is 15 residues. CDR3 nucleotides: TGTGCCAGCAGTGGGTTGGACAGTTGGTACGGGGAGCTGTTTTTT. Residues: CASSGLDSWYGELFF.

CDR3: CASSRSGSSYNEQFF. The CDR3 coding sequence is TGTGCCAGCAGCCGTAGCGGGAGCTCCTACAATGAGCAGTTCTTC. The rearrangement links TRBV5-6 to TRBJ2-1; 9 bases map to TRBD2. The length of the CDR3 is 15 residues. With V trimmed by 4 bases and J by 0 bases, 2 bases remained unmatched. CDR1 is SGHDT, CDR2 YYEEEE, per germline.

This chain links TRBV21-1 with TRBJ2-7; TRBD1 was called by the table and not checked on the DNA. TRBV21-1 is a known pseudogene. The CDR3 extends over 13 amino acids. As DNA, the CDR3 is TGTGCCAGCAGCGACATTCCTAACTACGAGCAGTACTTC. It yields the protein CASSDIPNYEQYF.

The chain links TRBV29-1 to TRBJ2-5, with 11 bases identical to TRBD2. The CDR3 has 16 residues. Germline V CDR1 and CDR2: SQVTM, ANQGSEA. The trim removed 7 bases at V and 5 bases at J, leaving 15 bases unmatched. In nucleotides, the CDR3 is TGCAGCGCGGGGGGTCATAGCGGGAGGGCCCGGGAGACCCAGTACTTC. Amino acids: CSAGGHSGRARETQYF. Looking up the rest from reference TRBV29-1 and TRBJ2-5 gives the full variable domain: SAVISQKPSRDICQRGTSLTIQCQVDSQVTMMFWYRQQPGQSLTLIATANQGSEATYESGFVIDKFPISRPNLTFSTLTVSNMSPEDSSIYLCSAGGHSGRARETQYFGPGTRLLVL.

J is TRBJ2-7 and V is TRBV9, with D possibly being TRBD1 or TRBD2 (5 bases each). Germline-derived CDR1 and CDR2 are SGDLS and YYNGEE. This CDR3 comprises 13 residues. The V end was cut by 0 bases, the J end by 6 bases, with 10 bases between. As DNA, the CDR3 is TGTGCCAGCAGCGTAGTTGATGGGGGCGAGCAGTACTTC. It yields the protein CASSVVDGGEQYF.

V usage is TRBV19 and J usage is TRBJ2-3; TRBD2 matches at 11 bases. Looked up from germline, CDR1 is LNHDA and CDR2 is SQIVND (reference sequence). The CDR3 has 15 amino acids. J gave up 13 bases and V 3 bases, and 12 bases lay outside the gene matches. The CDR3 DNA reads as TGTGCCAGTAGTATCCCCGGACTAGCGGGTTCCCAGAAGTATTTT. Residues: CASSIPGLAGSQKYF.

This sequence joins TRBV7-8 and TRBJ2-1; D unclear. CDR3 size: 15 residues. V was shortened by 5 bases and J by 1 base, with 12 bases between the two germline ends. CDR1 and CDR2 (germline): SGHVS, FQNEAQ. CDR3 sequence reads: CASSPAHRSYNEQFF. DNA for the CDR3: TGTGCCAGCAGCCCCGCGCACCGTTCCTACAATGAGCAGTTCTTC.

The gene calls are TRBV6-1 and TRBJ2-7; D is ambiguous. There are 16 residues in the CDR3. Germline V gives CDR1 MNHNS, CDR2 SASEGT. Trimming removed 1 base from V and 0 bases from J, with 13 bases in between. CDR3 bases: TGTGCCAGCAGTGAAGGGCCTCGATCAAGCTCCTACGAGCAGTACTTC. Translated, it gives CASSEGPRSSSYEQYF.

The chain couples TRBV11-2 to TRBJ2-2; no definite D call. The CDR3 contains 15 residues. Trimming removed 1 base at V and 6 bases at J, with 12 bases between. Looked up from germline, CDR1 is SGHAT and CDR2 is FQNNGV. The CDR3 DNA is TGTGCCAGCAGCTTAGCCCTCCGGCACGCCGGGGAGCTGTTTTTT. This sequence encodes CASSLALRHAGELFF.

The chain recombines TRBV9 with TRBJ2-1; 11 bases align to TRBD2. This CDR3 comprises 21 residues. The trim removed 4 bases at V and 1 base at J, leaving 19 bases unmatched. CDR1 and CDR2 (germline): SGDLS, YYNGEE. The CDR3 reads CASSPDRGISGRALSYNEQFF. Written as DNA, the CDR3 is TGTGCCAGCAGCCCCGATAGGGGGATTAGCGGGAGGGCCTTGTCCTACAATGAGCAGTTCTTC.

This clone was found once. V and J are TRBV30 and TRBJ1-3; D remains unclear. The V gene lost 0 bases and the J gene lost 2 bases, with 14 bases spanning the gap. Germline V gene lookup returns CDR1 GTSNPN and CDR2 SVGIG (reference sequence). This CDR3 contains 16 residues. CDR3 sequence (DNA): TGTGCCTGGAGTGTTGGGGTTAAAATTACTGGAAACACCATATATTTT. This sequence encodes CAWSVGVKITGNTIYF.

V usage is TRBV14 and J usage is TRBJ2-7; 9 positions match TRBD1. The V gene's germline CDR1 is SGHDN and CDR2 FVKESK. V lost 0 bases to trimming and J lost 3 bases; unmatched junction nucleotides: 3. This CDR3 is 15 amino acids long. This CDR3 is CASSQERGQGYEQYF. The CDR3 DNA reads as TGTGCCAGCAGCCAAGAGCGGGGACAGGGCTACGAGCAGTACTTC.

This clone was counted between two and nine times. The V call is TRBV2, the J call TRBJ2-5; maybe TRBD2 (6 bases). The CDR3 runs to 14 residues. Germline values: CDR1 SNHLY, CDR2 FYNNEI. Trimming cost V 2 bases and J 1 base, with 8 bases left between them. CDR3 sequence: CASSEYGGQETQYF. DNA of the CDR3: TGTGCCAGCAGTGAATACGGGGGCCAAGAGACCCAGTACTTC. Full variable domain (rest looked up from reference TRBV2 and TRBJ2-5): EPEVTQTPSHQVTQMGQEVILRCVPISNHLYFYWYRQILGQKVEFLVSFYNNEISEKSEIFDDQFSVERPDGSNFTLKIRSTKLEDSAMYFCASSEYGGQETQYFGPGTRLLVL.

There are a few counts of this clone. The chain links TRBV28 to TRBJ2-1, with 14 bases aligning to TRBD2. The CDR3 is 18 residues long. J lost 7 bases, V lost 10 bases, and 18 bases had no gene match. Per germline, CDR1 MDHEN and CDR2 SYDVKM. CDR3 sequence reads: CATITLPGLAGDRNEQFF. CDR3 DNA sequence: TGTGCCACCATCACGCTTCCGGGACTAGCGGGAGATCGGAATGAGCAGTTCTTC.

This clone was observed once. The CDR3 coding sequence is TGTGCCAGCAGCTGCCTGACTAGCGGGAGTCCTTCGAACACCGGGGAGCTGTTTTTT. Translated, it gives CASSCLTSGSPSNTGELFF. This chain links TRBV7-6 with TRBJ2-2; 12 positions agree with TRBD2. The V gene end was trimmed by 4 bases and the J gene end by 0 bases; junction bases not matched to a gene: 9. Germline-derived CDR1 and CDR2 are SGHVS and FNYEAQ. The length of the CDR3 is 19 residues.

The chain joins TRBV5-1 to TRBJ2-7; 9 bases fit TRBD2. The germline CDR1 and CDR2 sequences are SGHRS and YFSETQ. The V gene end was trimmed by 2 bases and the J gene end by 3 bases; junction bases not matched to a gene: 3. The CDR3 runs to 14 residues. The CDR3 region is CASSFSGRSYEQYF. The DNA for the CDR3 is TGCGCCAGCAGCTTTAGCGGGAGAAGCTACGAGCAGTACTTC.

V and J are TRBV11-3 and TRBJ2-2; tentatively, D is TRBD2 (5 bases). V lost 3 bases and J 1 base, leaving 6 bases between the germline ends. Germline CDR1 reads SGHNT; CDR2 reads YENEEA. The length of the CDR3 is 14 residues. Here the CDR3 DNA reads TGTGCCAGCAGCTTCGGGGTGAACACCGGGGAGCTGTTTTTT. Amino acid sequence: CASSFGVNTGELFF. Supplemented by reference TRBV11-3 and TRBJ2-2, the full variable domain reads EAGVVQSPRYKIIEKKQPVAFWCNPISGHNTLYWYLQNLGQGPELLIRYENEEAVDDSQLPKDRFSAERLKGVDSTLKIQPAELGDSAVYLCASSFGVNTGELFFGEGSRLTVL.

The rearrangement links TRBV11-2 to TRBJ2-7, with D tentatively TRBD1 or TRBD2 (6 bases each). The CDR3 sequence is 14 residues long. The V end was cut by 5 bases, the J end by 3 bases, with 14 bases between. Germline V gives CDR1 SGHAT, CDR2 FQNNGV. DNA for the CDR3: TGTGCCAGCAGCCCACTAGGGGGGTACTACGAGCAGTACTTC. Translating gives CASSPLGGYYEQYF.